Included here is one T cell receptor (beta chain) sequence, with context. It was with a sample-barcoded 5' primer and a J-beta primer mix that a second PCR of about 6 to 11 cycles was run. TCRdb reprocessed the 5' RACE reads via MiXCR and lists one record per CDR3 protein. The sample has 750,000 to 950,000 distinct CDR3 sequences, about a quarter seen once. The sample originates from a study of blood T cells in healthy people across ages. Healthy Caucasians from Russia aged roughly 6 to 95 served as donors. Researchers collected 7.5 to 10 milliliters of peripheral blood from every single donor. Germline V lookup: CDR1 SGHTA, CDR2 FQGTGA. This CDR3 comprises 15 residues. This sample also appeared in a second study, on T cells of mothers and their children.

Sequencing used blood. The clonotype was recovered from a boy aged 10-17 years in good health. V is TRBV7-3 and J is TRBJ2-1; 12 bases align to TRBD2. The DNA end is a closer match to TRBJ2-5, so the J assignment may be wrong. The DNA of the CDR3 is TGTGCCAGCAGCTTGAGACTAGCGGGGGAGGGGTCCCAGTACTTC. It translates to CASSLRLAGEGSQYF.